These T cell receptor beta chains were read from a single sample in a study of blood T cell repertoires in COVID-19. Assay used: immunoSEQ multiplex PCR; TCRdb lists only in-frame clones, some missing. The sample contains around 150,000 clones, around three quarters of which appear only once. The source material was peripheral blood. The source is a man between 60 and 75 years old with acute or convalescent COVID-19. The CDR3 runs from the conserved cysteine through the conserved F or W. Each record gives: D gene, V gene, clone size, J gene, CDR3 DNA, CDR3 protein. D genes are given only for firm matches. Size tells how often a clone was seen (once, few, many) or the class of an expanded clone, and some rows leave it out.

D gene: TRBD2; V gene: TRBV7-9; clone size: NA; J gene: TRBJ2-3; CDR3 DNA: TGTGCCAGCAGCTCCGTACTAGCGGGAGGGAGTGACACGCAGTATTTT; CDR3 protein: CASSSVLAGGSDTQYF
D gene: TRBD1; V gene: TRBV5-3; clone size: NA; J gene: TRBJ1-5; CDR3 DNA: TGTGCCAGAAGCTCGCCGAGGGACAGGGTAGGTCAGCCCCAGCATTTT; CDR3 protein: CARSSPRDRVGQPQHF
D gene: TRBD1; V gene: TRBV6-1; clone size: NA; J gene: TRBJ2-1; CDR3 DNA: TGTGCCAGCAGTGAATTGGGGACAGGGGGCGTCTACAATGAGCAGTTCTTC; CDR3 protein: CASSELGTGGVYNEQFF
D gene: TRBD1; V gene: TRBV29-1; clone size: NA; J gene: TRBJ2-5; CDR3 DNA: TGCAGCGTCGCCCAGGGGGCGACGGGAGAGACCCAGTACTTC; CDR3 protein: CSVAQGATGETQYF
D gene: NA; V gene: TRBV21-1; clone size: few; J gene: TRBJ2-7; CDR3 DNA: TGTGCCAGCAGCAACCCCGGGGAGGGTGCAATCTTTTACGAGCAGTACTTC; CDR3 protein: CASSNPGEGAIFYEQYF
D gene: TRBD1; V gene: TRBV7-3; clone size: NA; J gene: TRBJ2-7; CDR3 DNA: TGTGCCAGCAGCTTAGGGACAGGGTACGAGCAGTACTTC; CDR3 protein: CASSLGTGYEQYF
D gene: NA; V gene: TRBV3-1/TRBV3-2; clone size: NA; J gene: TRBJ1-1; CDR3 DNA: TGTGCCAGCAGCCAAGGCGAGGGTGAAGCTTTCTTT; CDR3 protein: CASSQGEGEAFF
D gene: TRBD2; V gene: TRBV27; clone size: NA; J gene: TRBJ2-1; CDR3 DNA: TGTGCCAGCAGACGGGGACTAGCGGCGACAGAGTTCTTC; CDR3 protein: CASRRGLAATEFF
D gene: NA; V gene: TRBV28; clone size: NA; J gene: TRBJ1-1; CDR3 DNA: TGTGCCAGCAGTTTTCGAGGGACTAAGGGTTTCACTGAAGCTTTCTTT; CDR3 protein: CASSFRGTKGFTEAFF
D gene: TRBD2; V gene: TRBV30; clone size: once; J gene: TRBJ2-2; CDR3 DNA: TGTGCCAGGACTAGCGGGATAGGGAACACCGGGGAGCTGTTTTTT; CDR3 protein: CARTSGIGNTGELFF
D gene: TRBD1; V gene: TRBV3-1/TRBV3-2; clone size: NA; J gene: TRBJ2-6; CDR3 DNA: TGTGCCAGCAGCCTTGGACAGGGGGCTGGGGCCAACGTCCTGACTTTC; CDR3 protein: CASSLGQGAGANVLTF
D gene: TRBD1; V gene: TRBV5-5; clone size: NA; J gene: TRBJ2-2; CDR3 DNA: TGTGCCAGCAGCTTGAGGGGACAGGGGGCGGAAACCGGGGAGCTGTTTTTT; CDR3 protein: CASSLRGQGAETGELFF
D gene: TRBD1; V gene: TRBV30; clone size: NA; J gene: TRBJ2-7; CDR3 DNA: TGTGCCTATAACGCCGGGACAGTCTACGAGCAGTACTTC; CDR3 protein: CAYNAGTVYEQYF
D gene: TRBD1; V gene: TRBV27; clone size: many; J gene: TRBJ2-7; CDR3 DNA: TGTGCCAGCAGTTTTGAGGGACAGGGAATTTGGGAGCAGTACTTC; CDR3 protein: CASSFEGQGIWEQYF
D gene: NA; V gene: TRBV6-6; clone size: NA; J gene: TRBJ1-1; CDR3 DNA: TGTGCCAGCTCCAACTACGGGGGGGGGAGAGCTTTCTTT; CDR3 protein: CASSNYGGGRAFF
D gene: NA; V gene: TRBV27; clone size: NA; J gene: TRBJ1-2; CDR3 DNA: TGTGCCAGCAGTCCTACAGGGTACTATGGCTACACCTTC; CDR3 protein: CASSPTGYYGYTF
D gene: NA; V gene: TRBV7-8; clone size: NA; J gene: TRBJ1-4; CDR3 DNA: TGTGCCAGCAGCCCCGGAATTCAGCAGGGAAAACTGTTTTTT; CDR3 protein: CASSPGIQQGKLFF
D gene: NA; V gene: TRBV25-1; clone size: NA; J gene: TRBJ1-3; CDR3 DNA: TGTGCCAGCAGCCACTCTGGAAACACCATATATTTT; CDR3 protein: CASSHSGNTIYF
D gene: TRBD1; V gene: TRBV10-1; clone size: NA; J gene: TRBJ1-4; CDR3 DNA: TGCGCCAGGGTCCGGGACAGGGTTGAAAAACTGTTTTTT; CDR3 protein: CARVRDRVEKLFF
D gene: TRBD2; V gene: TRBV5-8; clone size: NA; J gene: TRBJ2-4; CDR3 DNA: TGTGCCAGCAGCCAAAGACTAGCGGGAGGTGACATTCAGTACTTC; CDR3 protein: CASSQRLAGGDIQYF
D gene: NA; V gene: TRBV5-1; clone size: NA; J gene: TRBJ2-5; CDR3 DNA: TGCGCCAGCATGAGGGAAGAGGAACAAGAGACCCAGTACTTC; CDR3 protein: CASMREEEQETQYF
D gene: TRBD2; V gene: TRBV9; clone size: NA; J gene: TRBJ2-1; CDR3 DNA: TGTGCCAGCAGCGTAGGGGATAGCGGGAGTCCCGATGAGCAGTTCTTC; CDR3 protein: CASSVGDSGSPDEQFF
D gene: TRBD1; V gene: TRBV6-5; clone size: NA; J gene: TRBJ2-7; CDR3 DNA: TGTGCCAGCAGCACAGGGGGACGAGGGTACGAGCAGTACTTC; CDR3 protein: CASSTGGRGYEQYF
D gene: NA; V gene: TRBV6-5; clone size: NA; J gene: TRBJ2-3; CDR3 DNA: TGTGCCAGCAGGGAGGGACGAGGAACTACAGATACGCAGTATTTT; CDR3 protein: CASREGRGTTDTQYF
D gene: TRBD2; V gene: TRBV3-1/TRBV3-2; clone size: NA; J gene: TRBJ2-5; CDR3 DNA: TGTGCCAGCAGCCAATCTCTAGCGGGGACCCAAGAGACCCAGTACTTC; CDR3 protein: CASSQSLAGTQETQYF
D gene: TRBD1; V gene: TRBV19; clone size: NA; J gene: TRBJ2-3; CDR3 DNA: TGTGCCAGTAGTCTCACAGGGGCAGATACGCAGTATTTT; CDR3 protein: CASSLTGADTQYF
D gene: TRBD1; V gene: TRBV27; clone size: few; J gene: TRBJ1-1; CDR3 DNA: TGTGCCAGCAGTAAGGGACAGGCGAGAGAAGCTTTCTTT; CDR3 protein: CASSKGQAREAFF
D gene: TRBD1; V gene: TRBV10-3; clone size: NA; J gene: TRBJ2-2; CDR3 DNA: TGTGCCACCATAGATTGGACAGGGGGTACCGGGGAGCTGTTTTTT; CDR3 protein: CATIDWTGGTGELFF
D gene: TRBD1; V gene: TRBV3-1/TRBV3-2; clone size: few; J gene: TRBJ1-6; CDR3 DNA: TGTGCCAGCAGTCTGGGGACAGACTATAATTCACCCCTCCACTTT; CDR3 protein: CASSLGTDYNSPLHF
D gene: NA; V gene: TRBV13; clone size: NA; J gene: TRBJ2-7; CDR3 DNA: TGTGCCAGCAGCTACGATAGTAAGTCCTACGAGCAGTACTTC; CDR3 protein: CASSYDSKSYEQYF
D gene: NA; V gene: TRBV6-1; clone size: few; J gene: TRBJ2-7; CDR3 DNA: TGTGCCAGCAGTGACCCCGGAGGGCGCTACGAGCAGTACTTC; CDR3 protein: CASSDPGGRYEQYF
D gene: TRBD2; V gene: TRBV7-2; clone size: NA; J gene: TRBJ2-3; CDR3 DNA: TGTGCCAGCAGCCCGCGGGCTAGCGGGGTAAGCACAGATACGCAGTATTTT; CDR3 protein: CASSPRASGVSTDTQYF
D gene: NA; V gene: TRBV18; clone size: NA; J gene: TRBJ1-1; CDR3 DNA: TGTGCCAGCTCACCAGGACAGACGATTGAAGCTTTCTTT; CDR3 protein: CASSPGQTIEAFF
D gene: NA; V gene: TRBV18; clone size: NA; J gene: TRBJ1-1; CDR3 DNA: TGTGCCAGCTCACCAGGACAGCAATCGGAAGCTTTCTTT; CDR3 protein: CASSPGQQSEAFF
D gene: NA; V gene: TRBV21-1; clone size: NA; J gene: TRBJ2-3; CDR3 DNA: TGTGCCAGCAGCCCCATTCCAGATACGCAGTATTTT; CDR3 protein: CASSPIPDTQYF
D gene: NA; V gene: TRBV15; clone size: NA; J gene: TRBJ2-1; CDR3 DNA: TGTGCCACCAGCAGATCGCTCGGACAGATAGATGAGCAGTTCTTC; CDR3 protein: CATSRSLGQIDEQFF
D gene: TRBD2; V gene: TRBV5-1; clone size: NA; J gene: TRBJ2-3; CDR3 DNA: TGCGCCAGCAGCTTGGGGACTAGGGAAGATACGCAGTATTTT; CDR3 protein: CASSLGTREDTQYF
D gene: TRBD1; V gene: TRBV28; clone size: NA; J gene: TRBJ1-3; CDR3 DNA: TGTGCCAGCAGTTTCACAGGGGTCTCTGGAAACACCATATATTTT; CDR3 protein: CASSFTGVSGNTIYF
D gene: NA; V gene: TRBV7-9; clone size: NA; J gene: TRBJ1-2; CDR3 DNA: TGTGCCAGCAGCTTAAGTAGTGGTGGCTACACCTTC; CDR3 protein: CASSLSSGGYTF
D gene: TRBD2; V gene: TRBV10-1; clone size: NA; J gene: TRBJ2-7; CDR3 DNA: TGCGCCAGCAGTGAGTTCGGTAGCGGGATGAGCTCCTACGAGCAGTACTTC; CDR3 protein: CASSEFGSGMSSYEQYF
D gene: TRBD2; V gene: TRBV9; clone size: NA; J gene: TRBJ2-1; CDR3 DNA: TGTGCCAGCAGCACGCGTTCTAGCGGGGGGTACAATGAGCAGTTCTTC; CDR3 protein: CASSTRSSGGYNEQFF